The next 11 T cell receptor beta chains were all read from a single sample in a study of OX40 agonist ivuxolimab in advanced cancers. Some clones are missing from TCRdb's copy, which holds only in-frame ones; the method was immunoSEQ multiplex PCR. The data hold about 94,000 clones, with over 75% observed a single time. The sequencing here drew on CD4+ or CD8+ T cells sorted from blood, taken in a trial of the OX40 agonist ivuxolimab. All receptors come from an adult with an advanced solid tumor such as melanoma, head and neck, liver or kidney cancer.

V is TRBV6-5 and J is TRBJ2-7, with TRBD2 matching over 10 bases. The CDR3 has 15 residues. Trimming took 4 bases from V and 0 from J; bases not matched to a gene: 3. The germline CDR1 and CDR2 sequences are MNHEY and SVGAGI. CDR3 nucleotides: TGTGCCAGCAGTTCGCTAGCGGGGGCCTCCTACGAGCAGTACTTC. It yields the protein CASSSLAGASYEQYF.

V gene TRBV4-3 combines with J gene TRBJ2-7; D perhaps matches TRBD2 (5 bases). Trimming cost V 1 base and J 4 bases, with 14 bases left between them. CDR1 is LGHNA and CDR2 is YSLEER in the germline V gene. This CDR3 region has 15 residues. CDR3 bases: TGCGCCAGCAGCCAAGGGCCGGCTAGCCGGTACGAGCAGTACTTC. It yields the protein CASSQGPASRYEQYF.

The rearrangement joins TRBV18 to TRBJ1-3; no clear D gene. The ends were cut back, 2 bases at V and 0 bases at J, with 11 bases in the middle. Germline loops: CDR1 KGHSH, CDR2 LQKENI. This CDR3 is 16 amino acids long. The CDR3 sequence is CASSPLGRHSGNTIYF. CDR3 DNA sequence: TGTGCCAGCTCACCATTGGGTCGGCACTCTGGAAACACCATATATTTT.

The chain's CDR3 is CASSRGTSKETQYF. DNA of the CDR3: TGTGCCAGCAGCCGCGGGACTAGCAAAGAGACCCAGTACTTC. The chain couples TRBV6-1 to TRBJ2-5, with 9 positions matching TRBD2. After removal of 6 bases from V and 3 bases from J, the junction contained 5 bases not matched to a gene. This CDR3 contains 14 residues. From germline, CDR1 is MNHNS and CDR2 SASEGT.

The chain recombines TRBV2 with TRBJ2-7, with TRBD1 identical over 7 bases. CDR1 and CDR2 (germline): SNHLY, FYNNEI. V was clipped by 4 bases and J by 3 bases; unmatched bases: 9. This CDR3 is 15 amino acids long. CDR3 DNA sequence: TGTGCCAGCAGTGCCGGTCAAGGGGGCAGCTACGAGCAGTACTTC. It translates to CASSAGQGGSYEQYF.

For the CDR3, the DNA is TGTGCCAGCAGTTCGGAACAGGGGGCGATAAGTGGCTACACCTTC. Protein: CASSSEQGAISGYTF. V is TRBV6-6 and J is TRBJ1-2, with 9 nucleotides matching TRBD1. CDR3 length equals 15 residues. With V trimmed by 4 bases and J by 7 bases, 10 bases remained unmatched. Per the germline V gene, CDR1 is MNHNY and CDR2 is SVGAGI (reference sequence).

This clone occurred a few times. CDR3 region: CASSLGTGGRETQYF. The CDR3 region has the DNA TGTGCCAGCAGCCTAGGGACAGGGGGAAGGGAGACCCAGTACTTC. The V call is TRBV5-8, the J call TRBJ2-5; 11 positions agree with TRBD1. This CDR3 has 15 residues. Germline trimming cut 4 bases from V and 5 bases from J; bases unmatched to any gene: 7. Germline V gives CDR1 SGHTS, CDR2 YDEGEE.

The V call is TRBV19, the J call TRBJ2-2; D is possibly TRBD1 (5 bases). Deletions cut 3 bases from V and 1 base from J, with 6 bases between. The CDR3 contains 14 residues. Germline V lookup: CDR1 LNHDA, CDR2 SQIVND (reference sequence). This CDR3 is CASSMGQNTGELFF. The CDR3 region has the DNA TGTGCCAGTAGTATGGGGCAGAACACCGGGGAGCTGTTTTTT.

The rearrangement joins TRBV29-1 to TRBJ1-1; 7 positions agree with TRBD1. This CDR3 is 14 amino acids long. Germline assignment: CDR1 SQVTM and CDR2 ANQGSEA. With 4 bases clipped from V and 10 bases from J, the junction kept 15 bases outside the gene matches. The DNA for the CDR3 is TGCAGCGTTGTTGACCCCATGACAGGGCTGGCAGCTTTCTTT. As protein: CSVVDPMTGLAAFF.

This sequence joins TRBV30 and TRBJ2-1, with D hard to call. V lost 0 bases, J lost 0 bases, and 12 bases lay in between. The CDR3 length is 16 residues. Germline CDR1 is GTSNPN and CDR2 is SVGIG (reference sequence). CDR3 amino acids: CAWSVRRPSSYNEQFF. CDR3 bases: TGTGCCTGGAGTGTACGGCGTCCCAGCTCCTACAATGAGCAGTTCTTC.

This clone was found a few times. This chain links TRBV30 with TRBJ1-2; possibly TRBD1 for D (5 bases). The CDR3 consists of 13 residues. Germline CDR1 GTSNPN, CDR2 SVGIG (reference sequence). The CDR3 sequence: CSLLWPGRYGYTF. As DNA, the CDR3 is TGTTCTCTGCTATGGCCGGGGCGGTATGGCTACACCTTC.